The T cell receptor beta chain under discussion was sequenced for a study of cytomegalovirus exposure and HLA in healthy donors. Profiled with immunoSEQ multiplex PCR; TCRdb holds only in-frame clones, not every one. Among 150,000 to 200,000 clones, 84% were seen once, and the ten largest hold roughly 10%. Source material: PBMCs. The TCR was taken from a man in his thirties or forties in good health and CMV-seropositive.

CDR3 amino acids: CATSRDSGTGDEKLFF. The DNA of the CDR3 is TGTGCCACCAGCAGAGATAGCGGGACAGGGGATGAAAAACTGTTTTTT. This chain links TRBV15 with TRBJ1-4, with 10 bases aligning to TRBD1. CDR1 is LNHNV, CDR2 YYDKDF, per germline (reference sequence). This CDR3 comprises 16 residues. Unmatched junction bases numbered 4, after V lost 0 bases and J lost 6 bases.